One sample yielded the 6 T cell receptor beta chains listed below, sequenced in a study of monozygotic twins with inflammatory bowel disease. TCRdb reprocessed the 5' RACE reads and keeps a single row for each CDR3 protein, giving no DNA. The ten top clones account for approximately 7.7%, within a sample of around 210,000 distinct CDR3 sequences. The sequenced sample was blood. Receptors originate from a human donor with ulcerative colitis or Crohn's disease, or a healthy co-twin of an affected twin (not recorded which).

This chain links TRBV20-1 with TRBJ2-3; TCRdb designates TRBD1, a call that cannot be tested without DNA. From germline, CDR1 is DFQATT and CDR2 SNEGSKA (reference sequence). This CDR3 has 15 amino acids. The CDR3 is CSARGLGTGTDTQYF.

The chain recombines TRBV7-2 with TRBJ1-1; the D call of TRBD1 rests on TCRdb alone, since no DNA is present to check it. The germline CDR1 and CDR2 sequences are SGHTA and FQGNSA. This CDR3 is 15 amino acids long. The CDR3 reads CASSLDDRHNTEAFF.

The chain recombines TRBV11-2 with TRBJ1-1. From germline, CDR1 is SGHAT and CDR2 FQNNGV. The CDR3 covers 12 residues. The CDR3 loop is CASKDVGTEAFF. Supplemented by reference TRBV11-2 and TRBJ1-1, the full variable domain reads EAGVAQSPRYKIIEKRQSVAFWCNPISGHATLYWYQQILGQGPKLLIQFQNNGVVDDSQLPKDRFSAERLKGVDSTLKIQPAKLEDSAVYLCASKDVGTEAFFGQGTRLTVV.

The CDR3 here is CASSRLAGGLSTDTQYF. This chain connects TRBV12-3 or TRBV12-4 to TRBJ2-3; TCRdb calls TRBD2, which cannot be checked without DNA. The CDR3 covers 17 residues.

This rearrangement joins TRBV5-6 to TRBJ2-6. CDR3 length equals 15 residues. Germline V gene sequence: CDR1 SGHDT, CDR2 YYEEEE. This chain's CDR3 is CASSLVLSGANVLTF. The full variable domain, in which reference TRBV5-6 and TRBJ2-6 provide the parts outside the CDR3, is DAGVTQSPTHLIKTRGQQVTLRCSPKSGHDTVSWYQQALGQGPQFIFQYYEEEERQRGNFPDRFSGHQFPNYSSELNVNALLLGDSALYLCASSLVLSGANVLTFGAGSRLTVL.

The chain employs TRBV5-1 and TRBJ1-1; TCRdb reports TRBD1, a call that lacks DNA to check it against. The CDR3 has 13 residues. The V gene's germline CDR1 is SGHRS and CDR2 YFSETQ. CDR3 residues: CASRRGASTEAFF.